This TCR beta chain is drawn from a study of blood T cell repertoires in COVID-19. Overall study: Some COVID-19 samples were acute and others convalescent; all came from the United States, Italy and Spain.

As processed by the authors: Quantification of nucleated cells was approximated via reference gene primer amplification. Generated by immunoSEQ multiplex PCR, the TCRdb table keeps only in-frame clones and is missing some. V and J calls plus clone size are reproduced from that table; the DNA served to infer D and trimming. The data hold about 150,000 clones, with roughly nine tenths observed a single time. Enrollment of patients from Seattle took place during active infection, with longitudinal follow-up. The CDR3 runs 14 residues. From germline, CDR1 is SGDLS and CDR2 YYNGEE. V was pared by 3 bases and J by 5 bases, with 14 bases between.

The chain uses TRBV9 and TRBJ2-5, with D possibly matching TRBD2 (5 bases). Sequenced material: peripheral blood. This receptor was taken from a man in his late teens or twenties with COVID-19, enrolled during active disease. The CDR3 DNA is TGTGCCAGCAGCGGACCGACTACGACGGAGACCCAGTACTTC. It yields the protein CASSGPTTTETQYF.